A selection of T cell receptor beta chains follows, all from one sample in a study of blood T cell repertoires in COVID-19. Sequencing was performed with immunoSEQ multiplex PCR; in TCRdb, only in-frame clones are kept and a portion is missing. The sample yields fewer than 350,000 clones, 75% to 90% seen once. The sequenced material came from peripheral blood. These receptors all come from a woman aged 30 to 39 who had recovered from COVID-19. Both conserved end residues are part of each CDR3. A D gene is named only where the DNA matches it firmly. The size entry is marked missing in some rows and otherwise reads once, few, many or a size class.

-,TRBJ1-2,few,TRBV14,TGTGCCAGCAGCTCAGGGCCCTATGGCTACACCTTC,CASSSGPYGYTF
-,TRBJ2-3,-,TRBV11-3,TGTGCCAGCAGCCTAACCGCAGATACGCAGTATTTT,CASSLTADTQYF
TRBD1,TRBJ2-1,-,TRBV5-1,TGCGCCAGCAGCGTGACAGGGGAGCCCTACAATGAGCAGTTCTTC,CASSVTGEPYNEQFF
TRBD1,TRBJ2-7,few,TRBV4-1,TGCGCCAGCAGCCAGGGGGACAGGGCGAACGAGCAGTACTTC,CASSQGDRANEQYF
-,TRBJ2-1,-,TRBV13,TGTGCCAGCAGCTTAACTTCCAATGAGCAGTTCTTC,CASSLTSNEQFF
-,TRBJ2-1,-,TRBV25-1,TGTGCCAGCAGTGCCATTCTAGGATTTGAGCCGTTCTTC,CASSAILGFEPFF
-,TRBJ1-3,-,TRBV6-5,TGTGCCAGCAGTACCCAGGGGAGGGGTGGAAACACCATATATTTT,CASSTQGRGGNTIYF
TRBD2,TRBJ2-5,-,TRBV13,TGTGCCAGCAGCACCCTCGGTAGCGGGGGGGCGGAGACCCAGTACTTC,CASSTLGSGGAETQYF
-,TRBJ1-1,few,TRBV3-1/TRBV3-2,TGTGCCAGCAGAGGCGGGGGGGCTGAAGCTTTCTTT,CASRGGGAEAFF
-,TRBJ1-5,-,TRBV12-5,TGTGCTAGTGGACTTCGGGTTCCTCAGCCCCAGCATTTT,CASGLRVPQPQHF
-,TRBJ1-5,-,TRBV5-6,TGTGCCAGCAGCTTGTTCCAGGCCAATCAGCCCCAGCATTTT,CASSLFQANQPQHF
-,TRBJ1-1,-,TRBV2,TGTGCCAGCAGTGGTAGACAGGTGACTGAAGCTTTCTTT,CASSGRQVTEAFF
-,TRBJ2-3,few,TRBV7-2,TGTGCCAGCAGCAACCTAGCGACAGATACGCAGTATTTT,CASSNLATDTQYF
-,TRBJ2-7,-,TRBV2,TGTGCCAGCAGCGAACCCCGGGACGGGAGCTCCTACGAGCAGTACTTC,CASSEPRDGSSYEQYF